The 10 T cell receptor beta chains in this list originate from one sample, sequenced in a study of blood T cell repertoires in COVID-19. Some clones are missing from TCRdb's copy, which holds only in-frame ones; the method was immunoSEQ multiplex PCR. The table has about 280,000 clones, roughly 90% seen once. Sequenced sample: peripheral blood. These receptors all come from a young man with active or convalescent COVID-19.

This clone occurred a few times. The chain carries TRBV27 and TRBJ1-2; 9 positions match TRBD1. Germline CDR1 is MNHEY and CDR2 is SMNVEV (reference sequence). V trimming: 2 bases; J trimming: 8 bases; junction bases outside the gene matches: 6. This CDR3 is 14 amino acids long. The CDR3: CASSLLQGQGGYTF. Written as DNA, the CDR3 is TGTGCCAGCAGTTTACTACAGGGACAGGGAGGCTACACCTTC.

The rearrangement links TRBV3-1 (or the pseudogene TRBV3-2) to TRBJ2-7; D is uncertain. This CDR3 spans 12 amino acids. Germline CDR1 LGHDT, CDR2 YNNKEL (reference sequence). With 0 bases removed from V and 6 bases from J, the gap between germline ends came to 6 bases. The CDR3 loop reads CASSQDAREQYF. CDR3 coding DNA: TGTGCCAGCAGCCAAGATGCGCGCGAGCAGTACTTC.

The chain couples TRBV25-1 to TRBJ2-5, with a weak D call TRBD1 (7 bases). This CDR3 is 14 amino acids long. V dropped 4 bases and J dropped 1 base, with 10 bases sitting between them. Germline CDR1 MGHDK, CDR2 SYGVNS. Here the CDR3 DNA reads TGTGCCAGCAGTGGGGGGGACAGCCAAGAGACCCAGTACTTC. This gives the protein CASSGGDSQETQYF. The whole variable domain, filled in from reference TRBV25-1 and TRBJ2-5, reads EADIYQTPRYLVIGTGKKITLECSQTMGHDKMYWYQQDPGMELHLIHYSYGVNSTEKGDLSSESTVSRIRTEHFPLTLESARPSHTSQYLCASSGGDSQETQYFGPGTRLLVL.

The CDR3 coding sequence is TGTGCCAGTACCTCTCCCGGGTTCGGGCAGCCCCAGCATTTT. Translation: CASTSPGFGQPQHF. This chain links TRBV19 with TRBJ1-5; D is unclear. The V and J ends lost 7 bases and 7 bases respectively, with 17 bases between them. In germline, CDR1 is LNHDA, CDR2 SQIVND (reference sequence). The CDR3 runs to 14 residues.

The chain joins TRBV28 to TRBJ2-1, with a tentative D call TRBD1 (5 bases). V lost 8 bases and J lost 5, with 16 bases in between. CDR1 and CDR2 (germline): MDHEN, SYDVKM. CDR3 length equals 14 residues. The CDR3 DNA reads as TGTGCCAGCTATCGTTGGTCAGGGAACAATGAGCAGTTCTTC. Translating it yields CASYRWSGNNEQFF.

The V gene is TRBV6-5, the J gene TRBJ1-4; D remains ambiguous. V was cut by 0 bases and J by 0 bases, with 8 bases left in between. Germline-derived CDR1 and CDR2 are MNHEY and SVGAGI. The CDR3 consists of 16 residues. CDR3 sequence: CASSYSQYATNEKLFF. CDR3 in DNA: TGTGCCAGCAGTTACTCGCAGTATGCAACTAATGAAAAACTGTTTTTT.

As to this clone: The identical CDR3 is also encoded by other nucleotide sequences in the sample. The chain is built from TRBV9 and TRBJ2-7, with TRBD2 identical over 7 bases. Per the germline V gene, CDR1 is SGDLS and CDR2 is YYNGEE. This CDR3 is built from 14 residues. V dropped 0 bases and J dropped 2; count of bases not matched to a gene: 2. CDR3 in DNA: TGTGCCAGCAGCGTAGGGGGAGGGGCCTACGAGCAGTACTTC. Translation gives CASSVGGGAYEQYF.

The chain joins TRBV5-1 to TRBJ2-5, with D uncertain. CDR1 is SGHRS, CDR2 YFSETQ, per germline. This CDR3 is built from 14 residues. Trimming pared 4 bases from V and 2 bases from J, leaving 12 bases between. The CDR3 nucleotides read TGCGCCAGCAGCGCCTCCGGGTCTCAAGAGACCCAGTACTTC. It encodes CASSASGSQETQYF.

This clone is a singleton in its sample. This rearrangement joins TRBV27 to TRBJ2-3; TRBD2 agrees at 8 bases. Germline CDR1 reads MNHEY; CDR2 reads SMNVEV (reference sequence). The V gene end was trimmed by 2 bases and the J gene end by 0 bases; junction bases not matched to a gene: 1. The CDR3 sequence is 15 residues long. CDR3 region: CASSLKRGSTDTQYF. CDR3 sequence (DNA): TGTGCCAGCAGTTTAAAGCGGGGGAGCACAGATACGCAGTATTTT.

This clone was seen more than once but under ten times. The chain recombines TRBV28 with TRBJ2-1; 9 positions agree with TRBD2. The CDR3 consists of 15 residues. Per the germline V gene, CDR1 is MDHEN and CDR2 is SYDVKM. J was trimmed by 5 bases and V by 8 bases; bases with no gene match: 10. CDR3 in DNA: TGTGCCAGCGGTGTAGGGCGGGGGGGAAACAATGAGCAGTTCTTC. Protein: CASGVGRGGNNEQFF.